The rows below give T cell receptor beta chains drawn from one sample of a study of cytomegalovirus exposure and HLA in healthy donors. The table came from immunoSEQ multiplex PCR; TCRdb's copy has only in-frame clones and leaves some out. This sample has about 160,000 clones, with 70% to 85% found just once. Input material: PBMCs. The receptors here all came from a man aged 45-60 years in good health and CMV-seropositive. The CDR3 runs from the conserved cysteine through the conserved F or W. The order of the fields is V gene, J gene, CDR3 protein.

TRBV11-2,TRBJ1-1,CASSARQGWDTEAFF
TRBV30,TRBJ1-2,CAWSPLRGVRGYTF
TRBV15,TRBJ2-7,CATSPYIATGGEQYF
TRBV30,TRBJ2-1,CAWAGTKSSYNEQFF
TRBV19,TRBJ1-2,CASRGGDTRKEGYTF
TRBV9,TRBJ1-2,CASSVEGQGGGYGYTF
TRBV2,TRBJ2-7,CASRETGDYEQYF
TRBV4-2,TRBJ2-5,CASSQDLMETQYF
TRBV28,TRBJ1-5,CASSSGGNQPQHF
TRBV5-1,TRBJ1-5,CASSLGTGLSNQPQHF
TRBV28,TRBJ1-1,CASSFAGGEAFF
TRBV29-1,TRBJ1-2,CSVEPRRGVDGYTF
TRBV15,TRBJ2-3,CATSRELEPDTQYF
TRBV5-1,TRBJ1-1,CASGPGGAVDTEAFF
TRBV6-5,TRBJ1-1,CASSYRQGAGAFF
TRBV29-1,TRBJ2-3,CSVEELPSIADTQYF
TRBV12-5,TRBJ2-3,CASALTSGVRDTQYF
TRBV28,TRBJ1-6,CASSFGTIGSPLHF
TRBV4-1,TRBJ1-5,CASSQGGQNDQPQHF
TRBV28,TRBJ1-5,CASSLSVRNQPQHF
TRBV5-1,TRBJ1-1,CASSLDRADTEAFF
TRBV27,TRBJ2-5,CASSSYPSSPTGDQEAQYF
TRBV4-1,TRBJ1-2,CASSQDRNYGYTF
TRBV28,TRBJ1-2,CASTGNALQVRGGYTF
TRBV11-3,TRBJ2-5,CASSLDIGTSGETQYF
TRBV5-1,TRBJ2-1,CASSLGGGSYNEQFF
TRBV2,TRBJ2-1,CASSVDGQPYNEQFF
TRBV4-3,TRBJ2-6,CASSQQGTGANVLTF
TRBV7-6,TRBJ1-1,CASSLAGETEAFF
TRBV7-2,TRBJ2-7,CASSSRGGGPYEQYF
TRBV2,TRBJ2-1,CASSPLVSRDNEQFF
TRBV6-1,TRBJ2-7,CASTWTSSYEQYF
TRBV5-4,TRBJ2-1,CASSYIGGLNNEQFF
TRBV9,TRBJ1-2,CASSVGEGPAAYGYTF
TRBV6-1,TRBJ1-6,CASKEVTNSPLHF
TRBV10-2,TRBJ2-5,CASGRSGQEETQYF
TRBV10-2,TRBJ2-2,CASSAANTGELFF
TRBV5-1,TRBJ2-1,CASSGGTVNEQFF
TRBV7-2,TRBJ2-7,CASSLGGGIEQYF
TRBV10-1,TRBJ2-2,CASTRGTNTGELFF
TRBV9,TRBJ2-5,CASSVAQQETQYF
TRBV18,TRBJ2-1,CASSSGTGSYNEQFF
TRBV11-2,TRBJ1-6,CASSHRTGPGSPLHF
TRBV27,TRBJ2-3,CASSLLRHAIDTQYF
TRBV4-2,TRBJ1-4,CASSFPLGGATNEKLFF
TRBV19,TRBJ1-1,CASSIGLGETEAFF
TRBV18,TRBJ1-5,CASSPQGGRNQPQHF
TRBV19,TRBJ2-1,CASSIIAGSEQFF
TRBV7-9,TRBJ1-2,CASSLRQGADYGYTF
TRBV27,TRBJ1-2,CASSLLNYGYTF
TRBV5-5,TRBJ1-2,CASSLTDRVILGYTF
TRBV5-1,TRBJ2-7,CASSTRTGDEQYF
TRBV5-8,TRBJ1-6,CASSPPGGNSPLHF
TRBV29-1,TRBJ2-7,CSVVTGSYEQYF
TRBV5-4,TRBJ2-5,CASSSGLAGSEETQYF
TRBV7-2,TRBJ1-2,CASSYRTGGTYGYTF
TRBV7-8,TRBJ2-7,CASSAYRGSYEQYF
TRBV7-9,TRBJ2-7,CASSPPEGFREQYF